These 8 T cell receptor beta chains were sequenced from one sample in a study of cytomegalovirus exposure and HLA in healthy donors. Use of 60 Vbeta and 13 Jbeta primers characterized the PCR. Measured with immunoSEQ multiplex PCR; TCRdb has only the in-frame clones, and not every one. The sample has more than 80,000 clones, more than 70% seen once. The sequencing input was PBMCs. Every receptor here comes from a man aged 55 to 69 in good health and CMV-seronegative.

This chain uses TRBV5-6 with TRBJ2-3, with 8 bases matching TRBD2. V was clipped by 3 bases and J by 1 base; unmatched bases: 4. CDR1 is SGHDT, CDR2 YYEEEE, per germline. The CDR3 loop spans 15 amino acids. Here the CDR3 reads CASSWLRGGTDTQYF. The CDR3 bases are TGTGCCAGCAGCTGGTTGCGGGGGGGCACAGATACGCAGTATTTT.

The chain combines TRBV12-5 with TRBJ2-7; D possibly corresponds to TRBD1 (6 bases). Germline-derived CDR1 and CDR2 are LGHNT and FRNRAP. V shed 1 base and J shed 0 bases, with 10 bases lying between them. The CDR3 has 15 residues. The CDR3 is CASGLGDTTSYEQYF. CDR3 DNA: TGTGCTAGTGGTTTGGGGGACACAACCTCCTACGAGCAGTACTTC.

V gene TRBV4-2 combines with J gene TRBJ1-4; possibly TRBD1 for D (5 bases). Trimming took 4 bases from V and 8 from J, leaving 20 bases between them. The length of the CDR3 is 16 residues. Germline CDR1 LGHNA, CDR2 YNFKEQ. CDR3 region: CASSPENGGGREKLFF. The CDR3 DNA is TGTGCCAGCAGCCCCGAAAACGGGGGTGGAAGAGAAAAACTGTTTTTT.

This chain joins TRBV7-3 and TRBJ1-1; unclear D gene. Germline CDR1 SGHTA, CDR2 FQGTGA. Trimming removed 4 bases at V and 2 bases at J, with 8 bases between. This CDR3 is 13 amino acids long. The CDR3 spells CASSSTPNTEAFF. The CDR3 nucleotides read TGTGCCAGCAGCTCCACACCAAACACTGAAGCTTTCTTT.

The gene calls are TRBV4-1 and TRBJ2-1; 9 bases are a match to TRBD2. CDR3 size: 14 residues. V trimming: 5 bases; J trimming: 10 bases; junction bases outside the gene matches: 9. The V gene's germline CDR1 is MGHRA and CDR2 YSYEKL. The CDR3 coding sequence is TGCGCCAGCAGCGCGGGACTAGCCCCGGGGGAGCAGTTCTTC. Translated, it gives CASSAGLAPGEQFF.

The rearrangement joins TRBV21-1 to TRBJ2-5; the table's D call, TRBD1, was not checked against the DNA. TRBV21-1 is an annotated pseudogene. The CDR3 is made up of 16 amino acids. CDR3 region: CASSTRQGGYQETQYF. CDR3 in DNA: TGTGCCAGCAGCACCCGACAGGGGGGGTACCAAGAGACCCAGTACTTC.

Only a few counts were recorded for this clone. The DNA for the CDR3 is TGCGCCAGCAGCTTGGTTCTGGGACAGATGAACACTGAAGCTTTCTTT. It codes for CASSLVLGQMNTEAFF. The V call is TRBV5-1, the J call TRBJ1-1, with 7 bases lining up with TRBD1. J was trimmed by 0 bases and V by 0 bases; bases with no gene match: 5. The CDR3 loop spans 16 amino acids. Germline V gene data show CDR1 as SGHRS and CDR2 as YFSETQ.

CDR3: CASSLVESGNTIYF. The CDR3 nucleotides read TGCGCCAGCAGCTTGGTAGAGTCTGGAAACACCATATATTTT. V and J are TRBV5-1 and TRBJ1-3; D is ambiguous. Trimming took off 0 bases at V and 1 base at J, with 5 bases between the two ends. The CDR3 has 14 amino acids. Germline V CDR1 and CDR2: SGHRS, YFSETQ.